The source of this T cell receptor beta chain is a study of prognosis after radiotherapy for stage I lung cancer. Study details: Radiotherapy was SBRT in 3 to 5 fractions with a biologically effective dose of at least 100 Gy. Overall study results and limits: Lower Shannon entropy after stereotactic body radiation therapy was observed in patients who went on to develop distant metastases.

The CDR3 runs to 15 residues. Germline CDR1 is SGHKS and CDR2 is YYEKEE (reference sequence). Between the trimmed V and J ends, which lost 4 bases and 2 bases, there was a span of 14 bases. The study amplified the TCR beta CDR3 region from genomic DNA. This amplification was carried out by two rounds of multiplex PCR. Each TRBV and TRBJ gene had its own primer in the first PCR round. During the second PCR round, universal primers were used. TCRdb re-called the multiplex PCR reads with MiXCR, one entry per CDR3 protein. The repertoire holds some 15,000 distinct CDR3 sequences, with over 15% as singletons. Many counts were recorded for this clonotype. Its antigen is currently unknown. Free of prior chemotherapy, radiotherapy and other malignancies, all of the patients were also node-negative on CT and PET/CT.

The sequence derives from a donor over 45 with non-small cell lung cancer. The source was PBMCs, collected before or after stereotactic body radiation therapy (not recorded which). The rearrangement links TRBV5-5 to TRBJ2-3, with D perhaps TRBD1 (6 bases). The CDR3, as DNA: TGTGCCAGCAGCCCGACAGGTTGGACCACAGATACGCAGTATTTT. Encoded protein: CASSPTGWTTDTQYF.